This is a list of T cell receptor beta chains from one sample in a study of cytomegalovirus exposure and HLA in healthy donors. This table comes from immunoSEQ multiplex PCR, and its TCRdb copy is limited to in-frame clones, with some not included. The sample lists under 200,000 clones, roughly 80% occurring once. Sequencing input: PBMCs. These receptors were taken from a female donor in good health and CMV-seronegative. Each CDR3 is given with its conserved first and last residue. The D gene is left open where the match is weak. The size field is filled for only some rows; it gives once, few, many or a size class.

TRBJ1-4 | NA | NA | TRBV28 | TGTGCCAGCAGTTCCCCCGCACAGGAATTCGAAAAACTGTTTTTT | CASSSPAQEFEKLFF
TRBJ1-2 | NA | TRBD1 | TRBV28 | TGTGCCAGCACCAGCGCCTCAGGGGGCCACTATGGCTACACCTTC | CASTSASGGHYGYTF
TRBJ2-3 | once | TRBD2 | TRBV28 | TGTGCCAGCAGGAAGTTGCGGGGGAGCACAGATACGCAGTATTTT | CASRKLRGSTDTQYF
TRBJ2-4 | NA | TRBD2 | TRBV5-1 | TGCGCCAGCAGTCCCGCTAGCGGGGGGGCCAAAAACATTCAGTACTTC | CASSPASGGAKNIQYF
TRBJ1-1 | NA | TRBD1 | TRBV28 | TGTGCCAGCAGTTTCCGGACAGGGGTTCTCCACACTGAAGCTTTCTTT | CASSFRTGVLHTEAFF
TRBJ2-7 | NA | NA | TRBV7-2 | TGTGCCAGCAGCTTAGATGAGAATAGTGCGGACGAGCAGTACTTC | CASSLDENSADEQYF
TRBJ2-3 | once | NA | TRBV5-1 | TGCGCCAGCAGCCCGGACAGCCCCACAGATACGCAGTATTTT | CASSPDSPTDTQYF
TRBJ1-6 | NA | NA | TRBV5-1 | TGCGCCAGCAGCCAAAACAGGGAGGGGGTTTTTAATTCACCCCTCCACTTT | CASSQNREGVFNSPLHF
TRBJ1-1 | NA | TRBD1 | TRBV28 | TGTGCCAGCAGCCCCTCAGGGGGCCGCGAGGCTTTCTTT | CASSPSGGREAFF
TRBJ1-2 | NA | NA | TRBV9 | TGTGCCAGCAGCGCGCGCGGGCGGAATGACTATGGCTACACCTTC | CASSARGRNDYGYTF
TRBJ2-3 | NA | NA | TRBV4-3 | TGCGCCAGCAGCCTCCTTGGGCAGAGTGGTTTTTCAGATACGCAGTATTTT | CASSLLGQSGFSDTQYF
TRBJ1-5 | NA | NA | TRBV27 | TGTGCCAGCAGTCCCTCGAGCAATCAGCCCCAGCATTTT | CASSPSSNQPQHF
TRBJ2-3 | NA | NA | TRBV5-1 | TGCGCCAGCAGCTTGGCCATAGCCCAGGGCGAAGATACGCAGTATTTT | CASSLAIAQGEDTQYF
TRBJ2-1 | NA | NA | TRBV4-3 | TGCGCCAGCAGCCAAGACCGGACAGACTCCTACAATGAGCAGTTCTTC | CASSQDRTDSYNEQFF
TRBJ2-4 | NA | NA | TRBV5-4 | TGTGCCAGCAGCCTGCGGGTCCGACAAGGAGACATTCAGTACTTC | CASSLRVRQGDIQYF
TRBJ2-1 | NA | TRBD2 | TRBV6-4 | TGTGCCAGCAGCGTGACTAGCGGAACTGTCAATGAGCAGTTCTTC | CASSVTSGTVNEQFF
TRBJ2-5 | NA | TRBD2 | TRBV5-4 | TGTGCCAGCAGCTCGCAAGCGGGGGGCTCTCAAGAGACCCAGTACTTC | CASSSQAGGSQETQYF
TRBJ2-1 | NA | TRBD2 | TRBV12-5 | TGTGCTAGTGGTTTCGGTTCTAGCGGGAAGAATGAGCAGTTCTTC | CASGFGSSGKNEQFF
TRBJ2-2 | NA | NA | TRBV14 | TGTGCCAGCAGCCAAGGTAGCGGACACCGGGAGCTGTTTTTT | CASSQGSGHRELFF
TRBJ2-3 | once | NA | TRBV30 | TGTGCCTGGAGTGTACGGGGGACGCAGTATTTT | CAWSVRGTQYF
TRBJ2-1 | NA | TRBD2 | TRBV6-1 | TGTGCCAGCAGTGCACAGGGAGCGGGGGCTTACAATGAGCAGTTCTTC | CASSAQGAGAYNEQFF
TRBJ2-7 | NA | TRBD2 | TRBV11-2 | TGTGCCAGCAGCTTAGGGGGACTAGCGGTGATCTACTCCTACGAGCAGTACTTC | CASSLGGLAVIYSYEQYF
TRBJ1-3 | NA | NA | TRBV6-5 | TGTGCCAGCAGCGTGACTCTGACTGGAAACACCATATATTTT | CASSVTLTGNTIYF
TRBJ2-7 | NA | TRBD1 | TRBV18 | TGTGCCAGCTCACCCGGGACAGAAGCCAAAGAGCAGTACTTC | CASSPGTEAKEQYF
TRBJ2-7 | few | TRBD1 | TRBV5-6 | TGTGCCAGCAGGAATAGGGACAGGGTCTACGAGCAGTACTTC | CASRNRDRVYEQYF
TRBJ1-2 | NA | NA | TRBV6-4 | TGTGCCAGCAGTCGTACAGGGAGCTATGGCTACACCTTC | CASSRTGSYGYTF
TRBJ2-1 | NA | TRBD2 | TRBV10-3 | TGTGCCATCAGCCCACTAGCGGGAGGCTACAATGAGCAGTTCTTC | CAISPLAGGYNEQFF
TRBJ1-2 | NA | TRBD1 | TRBV28 | TGTGCCAGCAGGGTGACAGGGGGCTTAAACTATGGCTACACCTTC | CASRVTGGLNYGYTF
TRBJ2-2 | NA | TRBD2 | TRBV7-9 | TGTGCCAGCAGCCATACCGGGACTAGCTATAACACCGGGGAGCTGTTTTTT | CASSHTGTSYNTGELFF
TRBJ1-1 | NA | NA | TRBV2 | TGTGCCAGCAGTGTTGTTACAGGGAACACTGAAGCTTTCTTT | CASSVVTGNTEAFF
TRBJ2-1 | NA | TRBD1 | TRBV5-4 | TGTGCCAGCAGCCCGGACAGGGTTTTAAATGAGCAGTTCTTC | CASSPDRVLNEQFF
TRBJ2-1 | NA | TRBD1 | TRBV4-3 | TGCGCCAGCAGCCATTTGGGACAGGGCGACAATGAGCAGTTCTTC | CASSHLGQGDNEQFF
TRBJ2-7 | NA | TRBD1 | TRBV5-1 | TGCGCCAGCAAGTCGGACAGGGGGCGCGCTGACGAGCAGTACTTC | CASKSDRGRADEQYF
TRBJ2-2 | NA | NA | TRBV18 | TGTGCCAGCTCACCACTGAGCCAGGGCAACACCGGGGAGCTGTTTTTT | CASSPLSQGNTGELFF
TRBJ1-2 | NA | NA | TRBV10-3 | TGTGCCATCACCCTGGACAGCCCAGCCTTGAACTATGGCTACACCTTC | CAITLDSPALNYGYTF
TRBJ2-6 | NA | TRBD1 | TRBV28 | TGTGCCAGCAGCTTACAGGGGTGGGACTCTGGGGCCAACGTCCTGACTTTC | CASSLQGWDSGANVLTF
TRBJ2-2 | NA | NA | TRBV7-3 | TGTGCCAGCAGCTTATCCCGGGGGGCCACCGGGGAGCTGTTTTTT | CASSLSRGATGELFF
TRBJ1-1 | NA | NA | TRBV7-2 | TGTGCCAGCAGCGCCTATATGAACACTGAAGCTTTCTTT | CASSAYMNTEAFF
TRBJ2-3 | NA | TRBD2 | TRBV6-1 | TGTGCCACCCACCGGGAGGGGAGAGATACGCAGTATTTT | CATHREGRDTQYF
TRBJ1-1 | NA | NA | TRBV28 | TGTGCCAGCAGTTTAATGGGGCGTATGAACACTGAAGCTTTCTTT | CASSLMGRMNTEAFF
TRBJ2-3 | few | TRBD2 | TRBV5-1 | TGCGCCAGCAACGCTCGGGGGGACACAGATACGCAGTATTTT | CASNARGDTDTQYF
TRBJ1-1 | NA | NA | TRBV19 | TGTGCCAGTAGTATACAAACTATGAACACTGAAGCTTTCTTT | CASSIQTMNTEAFF
TRBJ2-3 | NA | NA | TRBV5-4 | TGTGCCAGCAGCTTGAGGGGCTTGGAAGATACGCAGTATTTT | CASSLRGLEDTQYF
TRBJ1-5 | NA | NA | TRBV5-1 | TGCGCCAGCAGCTTCGGCGGTGACAATCAGCCCCAGCATTTT | CASSFGGDNQPQHF
TRBJ1-1 | NA | TRBD1 | TRBV11-2 | TGTGCCAGCAGCGGACAGGGGGCCTTGAACACTGAAGCTTTCTTT | CASSGQGALNTEAFF
TRBJ2-3 | NA | TRBD2 | TRBV6-1 | TGTGCCAGCAGTGAAGGGGGTAGCGGGGCCGATACGCAGTATTTT | CASSEGGSGADTQYF
TRBJ2-7 | NA | TRBD1 | TRBV19 | TGTGCCAGTAGTATAGGGACAGGGGGAAGCTCCTACGAGCAGTACTTC | CASSIGTGGSSYEQYF
TRBJ1-5 | NA | NA | TRBV28 | TGTGCCAGCATCAGGGCGAATAGCAATCAGCCCCAGCATTTT | CASIRANSNQPQHF
TRBJ2-7 | NA | TRBD1 | TRBV2 | TGTGCCAGCAGCGCAGGGACAGGGGAATGGCTGTACGAGCAGTACTTC | CASSAGTGEWLYEQYF
TRBJ2-5 | NA | NA | TRBV7-3 | TGTGCCAGCAGCTCCAGCGGCGTCGAAGAGACCCAGTACTTC | CASSSSGVEETQYF
TRBJ2-7 | NA | NA | TRBV27 | TGTGCCAGCAGTTCGGGGAACGAGCAGTACTTC | CASSSGNEQYF
TRBJ2-1 | once | NA | TRBV19 | TGTGCCAGTAGTACCGACAGAAGACTGGGGCGGGAGCAGTTCTTC | CASSTDRRLGREQFF
TRBJ2-5 | NA | NA | TRBV7-7 | TGTGCCAGCAGCCCCCGGACTGGCGAAGAGACCCAGTACTTC | CASSPRTGEETQYF
TRBJ1-1 | NA | NA | TRBV11-2 | TGTGCCAGCAGCCCCCTTACAGGGACCGACACTGAAGCTTTCTTT | CASSPLTGTDTEAFF